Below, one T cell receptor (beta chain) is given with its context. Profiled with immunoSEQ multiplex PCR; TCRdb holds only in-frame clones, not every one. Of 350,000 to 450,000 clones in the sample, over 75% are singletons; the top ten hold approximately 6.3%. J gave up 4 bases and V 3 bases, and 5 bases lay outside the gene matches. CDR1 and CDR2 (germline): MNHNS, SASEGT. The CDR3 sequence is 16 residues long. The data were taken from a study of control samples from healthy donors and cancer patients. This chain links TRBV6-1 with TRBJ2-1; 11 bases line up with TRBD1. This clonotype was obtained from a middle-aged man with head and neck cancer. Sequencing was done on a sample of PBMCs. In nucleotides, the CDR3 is TGTGCCAGCAGTGATTCGGGACAGGGGGGGTACAATGAGCAGTTCTTC. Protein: CASSDSGQGGYNEQFF.